The next 10 T cell receptor beta chains were all read from a single sample in a study of PD-1 blockade in mismatch repair-deficient tumors. Assay: immunoSEQ multiplex PCR; the TCRdb copy retains only in-frame clones and omits some. The sample has 70,000 to 95,000 clones; more than 80% are singletons. The sample here was peripheral blood, taken 44 weeks after starting pembrolizumab. Receptors originate from an adult with mismatch repair-deficient cancer.

Only a few counts were recorded for this clone. V and J are TRBV10-3 and TRBJ2-2, with D tentatively TRBD1 or TRBD2 (5 bases each). CDR1 is ENHRY and CDR2 is SYGVKD in the germline V gene. This CDR3 comprises 17 residues. The V end was cut by 5 bases, the J end by 0 bases, with 16 bases between. CDR3 DNA sequence: TGTGCCATCAGTAAAACCGGGACCGACGCGAACACCGGGGAGCTGTTTTTT. Translated, it gives CAISKTGTDANTGELFF.

The table lists this clone with a few counts. This chain connects TRBV7-9 to TRBJ1-3, with a weak D call TRBD1 (5 bases). Trimming removed 3 bases at V and 4 bases at J, with 16 bases between. This CDR3 region has 16 residues. Germline CDR1 and CDR2: SEHNR and FQNEAQ (reference sequence). The CDR3 loop reads CASSFGKRDSGNTIYF. The CDR3, as DNA: TGTGCCAGCAGCTTCGGTAAGCGGGACTCCGGAAACACCATATATTTT.

The V call is TRBV30, the J call TRBJ1-3; D uncertain. V gave up 4 bases and J gave up 0 bases, with 13 bases separating them. The germline CDR1 and CDR2 sequences are GTSNPN and SVGIG (reference sequence). This CDR3 comprises 15 residues. CDR3 region: CAWKIDRYSGNTIYF. Written as DNA, the CDR3 is TGTGCCTGGAAGATTGACCGCTACTCTGGAAACACCATATATTTT.

This clone was detected only once. The chain joins TRBV5-1 to TRBJ2-2; D may be TRBD2 (6 bases). The V end lost 4 bases, the J end lost 5 bases, and 15 bases lay between the germline ends. The CDR3 loop spans 15 amino acids. The germline CDR1 and CDR2 sequences are SGHRS and YFSETQ. The CDR3 coding sequence is TGCGCCAGCAGCGTGGGACCCGCGGGGACCGGGGAGCTGTTTTTT. This encodes CASSVGPAGTGELFF.

V and J are TRBV6-5 and TRBJ2-7, with 7 bases aligning to TRBD2. There are 16 residues in the CDR3. Germline V gives CDR1 MNHEY, CDR2 SVGAGI. V shed 3 bases, J shed 0 bases, and the junction held 8 bases outside the gene matches. Here the CDR3 DNA reads TGTGCCAGCAGTTATCAGTTCTGGGGGGGCTCCTACGAGCAGTACTTC. Translating gives CASSYQFWGGSYEQYF.

The V call is TRBV5-4, the J call TRBJ2-1; 8 bases are shared with TRBD2. Germline values: CDR1 SGHNT, CDR2 YYREEE (reference sequence). This CDR3 is built from 16 residues. J lost 5 bases, V lost 3 bases, and 10 bases had no gene match. The CDR3 nucleotides are TGTGCCAGCAGCTCGCCTCACAGCGGGAGCAACAATGAGCAGTTCTTC. This sequence encodes CASSSPHSGSNNEQFF.

The gene calls are TRBV2 and TRBJ1-1; no firm D call. CDR1 is SNHLY, CDR2 FYNNEI, per germline. V dropped 8 bases and J dropped 0 bases, with 10 bases sitting between them. This CDR3 contains 13 residues. CDR3 in amino acids: CASEENLNTEAFF. In DNA, the CDR3 is TGTGCCAGCGAGGAGAACCTGAACACTGAAGCTTTCTTT.

Turning to this clone: At one boundary the junction diverges from the germline segment, which might be a read error. The chain couples TRBV7-9 to TRBJ2-4; no clear D gene. There are 12 residues in the CDR3. Germline CDR1 is SEHNR and CDR2 is FQNEAQ (reference sequence). CDR3 nucleotide sequence: TGTGCCAGCAGCTTAGGAGACACCCAGTGGGGCTTC. It codes for CASSLGDTQWGF.

This clone was seen a handful of times. The J gene is TRBJ2-5, the V gene TRBV29-1; D is uncertain. Germline lookup yields CDR1 SQVTM and CDR2 ANQGSEA. The CDR3 has 13 residues. V lost 2 bases and J 2 bases, leaving 9 bases between the germline ends. DNA of the CDR3: TGCAGCGTTGAATTCCGGGCTCAAGAGACCCAGTACTTC. Protein product: CSVEFRAQETQYF.

The rearrangement uses TRBV11-2 and TRBJ1-2, with a tentative D call TRBD1 (5 bases). This CDR3 comprises 15 residues. Per germline, CDR1 SGHAT and CDR2 FQNNGV. Trimming removed 3 bases at V and 6 bases at J, with 17 bases between. The CDR3 reads CASSLGAGRGDGYTF. The CDR3 nucleotides read TGTGCCAGCAGCTTGGGAGCGGGCCGAGGGGATGGCTACACCTTC. Variable domain in full (rest from reference TRBV11-2 and TRBJ1-2): EAGVAQSPRYKIIEKRQSVAFWCNPISGHATLYWYQQILGQGPKLLIQFQNNGVVDDSQLPKDRFSAERLKGVDSTLKIQPAKLEDSAVYLCASSLGAGRGDGYTFGSGTRLTVV.